Listed here are 20 T cell receptor beta chains from one sample, sequenced in a study of T cell changes during pregnancy in multiple sclerosis. Profiling relied on immunoSEQ multiplex PCR, and the TCRdb table lists in-frame clones only, not all of them. The sample lists about 23,000 clones, approximately 87% occurring once. Sequenced material: CD8+ T cells from peripheral blood mononuclear cells, taken before pregnancy. These receptors all stem from a female donor with multiple sclerosis, enrolled in a pregnancy study.

This sequence joins TRBV4-1 and TRBJ1-5, with 7 bases matching TRBD1. The CDR3 has 15 amino acids. V shed 4 bases and J 2 bases; nucleotides not matched to a gene: 5. Germline-derived CDR1 and CDR2 are MGHRA and YSYEKL. CDR3 region: CASSPRDRGNQPQHF. CDR3 in DNA: TGCGCCAGCAGCCCCCGGGACAGAGGCAATCAGCCCCAGCATTTT.

The chain joins TRBV28 to TRBJ1-5; no reliable D call. Per germline, CDR1 MDHEN and CDR2 SYDVKM. Deletions cut 2 bases from V and 10 bases from J, with 18 bases between. This CDR3 comprises 15 residues. CDR3 nucleotides: TGTGCCAGCAGTTTAGAGGCACACCGAATTCGCCCCCAGCATTTT. It is translated as CASSLEAHRIRPQHF.

The chain employs TRBV1 and TRBJ2-7; the table's TRBD2 call for D was not verified on the DNA. TRBV1 is reported as a pseudogene. CDR3 size: 14 residues. The chain's CDR3 is CTYHIRDSYYEQYF. CDR3 coding DNA: TGCACCTACCATATTCGGGATTCTTATTACGAGCAGTACTTC.

The chain uses TRBV5-1 and TRBJ2-2; D perhaps matches TRBD1 (5 bases). Trimming took off 3 bases at V and 7 bases at J, with 25 bases between the two ends. In germline, CDR1 is SGHRS, CDR2 YFSETQ. The CDR3 consists of 18 residues. The CDR3 spells CASSSAKTGRLGNGELFF. DNA of the CDR3: TGCGCCAGCAGCTCCGCAAAAACAGGCCGCCTGGGGAACGGGGAGCTGTTTTTT.

V is TRBV14 and J is TRBJ1-1, with 10 bases aligning to TRBD1. The junction had 4 bases not matched to a gene; V was cut back by 9 bases and J by 3 bases. The CDR3 totals 13 residues. Germline values: CDR1 SGHDN, CDR2 FVKESK. CDR3 DNA: TGTGCCAGTCGGGACAGGGGACACACTGAAGCTTTCTTT. It is translated as CASRDRGHTEAFF.

The genes are TRBV10-3 and TRBJ2-1; possible D gene TRBD2, 6 bases. CDR3 length: 16 amino acids. The ends were cut back, 7 bases at V and 10 bases at J, with 26 bases in the middle. Per the germline V gene, CDR1 is ENHRY and CDR2 is SYGVKD. In nucleotides, the CDR3 is TGTGCCATCACCCCAAGGCTAGCGATTGGGGCGGGAGAGCAGTTCTTC. Its translation is CAITPRLAIGAGEQFF.

V is TRBV27 and J is TRBJ2-7; 9 positions match TRBD1. CDR1 is MNHEY and CDR2 is SMNVEV in the germline V gene (reference sequence). This CDR3 region has 14 residues. With 6 bases clipped from V and 3 bases from J, the junction kept 6 bases outside the gene matches. The CDR3 protein is CASSRDRADYEQYF. CDR3 DNA: TGTGCCAGCAGCAGGGACAGGGCAGACTACGAGCAGTACTTC.

The chain carries TRBV28 and TRBJ1-4; 10 bases are a match to TRBD1. The CDR3 is 18 residues long. Germline-derived CDR1 and CDR2 are MDHEN and SYDVKM. The V gene end was trimmed by 4 bases and the J gene end by 3 bases; junction bases not matched to a gene: 11. CDR3: CASSSTGGRGDANEKLFF. CDR3 in DNA: TGTGCCAGCAGTTCGACAGGGGGCCGAGGGGATGCTAATGAAAAACTGTTTTTT.

V usage is TRBV6-1 and J usage is TRBJ2-2; the match to TRBD1 covers 7 bases. The CDR3 contains 14 residues. The germline gives CDR1 MNHNS, CDR2 SASEGT. Trimming removed 4 bases from V and 5 bases from J; junction bases left unmatched: 4. CDR3 coding DNA: TGTGCCAGCAGTGTAACAGGGGAAACCGGGGAGCTGTTTTTT. This codes for CASSVTGETGELFF.

V is TRBV6-1 and J is TRBJ2-2; 9 bases match TRBD1. The junction had 10 bases not matched to a gene; V was cut back by 4 bases and J by 7 bases. The CDR3 spans 16 residues. Germline V lookup: CDR1 MNHNS, CDR2 SASEGT. The CDR3 region has the DNA TGTGCCAGCAGTGCTACAGGGGGCGGGTTTGGCGGGGAGCTGTTTTTT. This sequence encodes CASSATGGGFGGELFF.

The genes are TRBV30 and TRBJ2-7; perhaps TRBD1 as D (6 bases). V lost 3 bases and J 3 bases, leaving 18 bases between the germline ends. The germline gives CDR1 GTSNPN, CDR2 SVGIG (reference sequence). This CDR3 contains 15 residues. The chain's CDR3 is CAWSPGQGLDYEQYF. The CDR3 DNA is TGTGCCTGGAGCCCGGGTCAGGGGTTGGACTACGAGCAGTACTTC.

The rearrangement joins TRBV5-1 to TRBJ1-1, with D uncertain. Trimming removed 0 bases from V and 0 bases from J, with 9 bases in between. Germline values: CDR1 SGHRS, CDR2 YFSETQ. CDR3 length equals 15 residues. CDR3 sequence (DNA): TGCGCCAGCAGCTTGGGTACGGGGATGAACACTGAAGCTTTCTTT. It yields the protein CASSLGTGMNTEAFF.

The V gene is TRBV18, the J gene TRBJ2-1; TRBD2 agrees at 7 bases. V shed 0 bases and J 9 bases; nucleotides not matched to a gene: 5. Looked up from germline, CDR1 is KGHSH and CDR2 is LQKENI. The CDR3 is 14 residues long. The CDR3 is CASSPPTSFGEQFF. The CDR3 DNA sequence: TGTGCCAGCTCACCACCGACTAGCTTTGGTGAGCAGTTCTTC.

The V call is TRBV9, the J call TRBJ2-7; TRBD2 matches 8 bases. The V segment lost 5 bases and the J segment 2 bases; nucleotides outside the gene matches: 6. Per germline, CDR1 SGDLS and CDR2 YYNGEE. The CDR3 loop spans 14 amino acids. The DNA of the CDR3 is TGTGCCAGCAGTGACTCACTAGCGGCCTACGAGCAGTACTTC. Translated: CASSDSLAAYEQYF.

The V gene is TRBV4-1, the J gene TRBJ1-5; 7 bases match TRBD1. CDR3 size: 15 residues. Losses at the gene ends were 3 bases for V and 6 bases for J; bases not matched to a gene: 8. The germline V gene encodes CDR1 MGHRA and CDR2 YSYEKL. In DNA, the CDR3 is TGCGCCAGCAGCCAGGGACAGATCGTTAGTCAGCCCCAGCATTTT. Amino acid sequence: CASSQGQIVSQPQHF.

This rearrangement joins TRBV4-2 to TRBJ1-1; TRBD1 agrees at 8 bases. V lost 0 bases and J lost 4; bases outside the gene matches: 7. Germline CDR1 is LGHNA and CDR2 is YNFKEQ. There are 16 residues in the CDR3. CDR3 region: CASSQDAGQGGTEAFF. CDR3 DNA: TGTGCCAGCAGCCAAGATGCCGGACAGGGCGGCACTGAAGCTTTCTTT.

The rearrangement joins TRBV9 to TRBJ2-7, with TRBD2 matching 11 bases. Per germline, CDR1 SGDLS and CDR2 YYNGEE. This CDR3 comprises 17 residues. V trimming: 0 bases; J trimming: 4 bases; junction bases outside the gene matches: 9. The CDR3 DNA reads as TGTGCCAGCAGCGTAGGACTTTTAGCGGGAGGGCTATACGAGCAGTACTTC. This sequence encodes CASSVGLLAGGLYEQYF.

The chain employs TRBV10-3 and TRBJ1-1; D may be TRBD1 (6 bases). Germline CDR1 and CDR2: ENHRY and SYGVKD. Trimming took off 9 bases at V and 7 bases at J, with 18 bases between the two ends. The CDR3 runs to 13 residues. DNA for the CDR3: TGTGCCATTGGATTACACAGGGTTGGTGAAGCTTTCTTT. It specifies CAIGLHRVGEAFF.

V is TRBV27 and J is TRBJ1-1, with D perhaps TRBD1 (5 bases). The V and J ends lost 7 bases and 4 bases respectively, with 16 bases between them. CDR1 and CDR2 (germline): MNHEY, SMNVEV (reference sequence). The CDR3 has 14 amino acids. The CDR3 DNA reads as TGTGCCAGCAAAAAATCCAGGGTGTTCACTGAAGCTTTCTTT. Protein: CASKKSRVFTEAFF.

The chain links TRBV28 to TRBJ2-5; 11 bases line up with TRBD2. CDR1 and CDR2 (germline): MDHEN, SYDVKM. This CDR3 has 14 residues. V was pared by 7 bases and J by 4 bases, with 5 bases of the junction left unmatched. In DNA form, the CDR3 reads TGTGCCAGCAAAATAGCGGGAGGGGGAGAGACCCAGTACTTC. Its translation: CASKIAGGGETQYF.